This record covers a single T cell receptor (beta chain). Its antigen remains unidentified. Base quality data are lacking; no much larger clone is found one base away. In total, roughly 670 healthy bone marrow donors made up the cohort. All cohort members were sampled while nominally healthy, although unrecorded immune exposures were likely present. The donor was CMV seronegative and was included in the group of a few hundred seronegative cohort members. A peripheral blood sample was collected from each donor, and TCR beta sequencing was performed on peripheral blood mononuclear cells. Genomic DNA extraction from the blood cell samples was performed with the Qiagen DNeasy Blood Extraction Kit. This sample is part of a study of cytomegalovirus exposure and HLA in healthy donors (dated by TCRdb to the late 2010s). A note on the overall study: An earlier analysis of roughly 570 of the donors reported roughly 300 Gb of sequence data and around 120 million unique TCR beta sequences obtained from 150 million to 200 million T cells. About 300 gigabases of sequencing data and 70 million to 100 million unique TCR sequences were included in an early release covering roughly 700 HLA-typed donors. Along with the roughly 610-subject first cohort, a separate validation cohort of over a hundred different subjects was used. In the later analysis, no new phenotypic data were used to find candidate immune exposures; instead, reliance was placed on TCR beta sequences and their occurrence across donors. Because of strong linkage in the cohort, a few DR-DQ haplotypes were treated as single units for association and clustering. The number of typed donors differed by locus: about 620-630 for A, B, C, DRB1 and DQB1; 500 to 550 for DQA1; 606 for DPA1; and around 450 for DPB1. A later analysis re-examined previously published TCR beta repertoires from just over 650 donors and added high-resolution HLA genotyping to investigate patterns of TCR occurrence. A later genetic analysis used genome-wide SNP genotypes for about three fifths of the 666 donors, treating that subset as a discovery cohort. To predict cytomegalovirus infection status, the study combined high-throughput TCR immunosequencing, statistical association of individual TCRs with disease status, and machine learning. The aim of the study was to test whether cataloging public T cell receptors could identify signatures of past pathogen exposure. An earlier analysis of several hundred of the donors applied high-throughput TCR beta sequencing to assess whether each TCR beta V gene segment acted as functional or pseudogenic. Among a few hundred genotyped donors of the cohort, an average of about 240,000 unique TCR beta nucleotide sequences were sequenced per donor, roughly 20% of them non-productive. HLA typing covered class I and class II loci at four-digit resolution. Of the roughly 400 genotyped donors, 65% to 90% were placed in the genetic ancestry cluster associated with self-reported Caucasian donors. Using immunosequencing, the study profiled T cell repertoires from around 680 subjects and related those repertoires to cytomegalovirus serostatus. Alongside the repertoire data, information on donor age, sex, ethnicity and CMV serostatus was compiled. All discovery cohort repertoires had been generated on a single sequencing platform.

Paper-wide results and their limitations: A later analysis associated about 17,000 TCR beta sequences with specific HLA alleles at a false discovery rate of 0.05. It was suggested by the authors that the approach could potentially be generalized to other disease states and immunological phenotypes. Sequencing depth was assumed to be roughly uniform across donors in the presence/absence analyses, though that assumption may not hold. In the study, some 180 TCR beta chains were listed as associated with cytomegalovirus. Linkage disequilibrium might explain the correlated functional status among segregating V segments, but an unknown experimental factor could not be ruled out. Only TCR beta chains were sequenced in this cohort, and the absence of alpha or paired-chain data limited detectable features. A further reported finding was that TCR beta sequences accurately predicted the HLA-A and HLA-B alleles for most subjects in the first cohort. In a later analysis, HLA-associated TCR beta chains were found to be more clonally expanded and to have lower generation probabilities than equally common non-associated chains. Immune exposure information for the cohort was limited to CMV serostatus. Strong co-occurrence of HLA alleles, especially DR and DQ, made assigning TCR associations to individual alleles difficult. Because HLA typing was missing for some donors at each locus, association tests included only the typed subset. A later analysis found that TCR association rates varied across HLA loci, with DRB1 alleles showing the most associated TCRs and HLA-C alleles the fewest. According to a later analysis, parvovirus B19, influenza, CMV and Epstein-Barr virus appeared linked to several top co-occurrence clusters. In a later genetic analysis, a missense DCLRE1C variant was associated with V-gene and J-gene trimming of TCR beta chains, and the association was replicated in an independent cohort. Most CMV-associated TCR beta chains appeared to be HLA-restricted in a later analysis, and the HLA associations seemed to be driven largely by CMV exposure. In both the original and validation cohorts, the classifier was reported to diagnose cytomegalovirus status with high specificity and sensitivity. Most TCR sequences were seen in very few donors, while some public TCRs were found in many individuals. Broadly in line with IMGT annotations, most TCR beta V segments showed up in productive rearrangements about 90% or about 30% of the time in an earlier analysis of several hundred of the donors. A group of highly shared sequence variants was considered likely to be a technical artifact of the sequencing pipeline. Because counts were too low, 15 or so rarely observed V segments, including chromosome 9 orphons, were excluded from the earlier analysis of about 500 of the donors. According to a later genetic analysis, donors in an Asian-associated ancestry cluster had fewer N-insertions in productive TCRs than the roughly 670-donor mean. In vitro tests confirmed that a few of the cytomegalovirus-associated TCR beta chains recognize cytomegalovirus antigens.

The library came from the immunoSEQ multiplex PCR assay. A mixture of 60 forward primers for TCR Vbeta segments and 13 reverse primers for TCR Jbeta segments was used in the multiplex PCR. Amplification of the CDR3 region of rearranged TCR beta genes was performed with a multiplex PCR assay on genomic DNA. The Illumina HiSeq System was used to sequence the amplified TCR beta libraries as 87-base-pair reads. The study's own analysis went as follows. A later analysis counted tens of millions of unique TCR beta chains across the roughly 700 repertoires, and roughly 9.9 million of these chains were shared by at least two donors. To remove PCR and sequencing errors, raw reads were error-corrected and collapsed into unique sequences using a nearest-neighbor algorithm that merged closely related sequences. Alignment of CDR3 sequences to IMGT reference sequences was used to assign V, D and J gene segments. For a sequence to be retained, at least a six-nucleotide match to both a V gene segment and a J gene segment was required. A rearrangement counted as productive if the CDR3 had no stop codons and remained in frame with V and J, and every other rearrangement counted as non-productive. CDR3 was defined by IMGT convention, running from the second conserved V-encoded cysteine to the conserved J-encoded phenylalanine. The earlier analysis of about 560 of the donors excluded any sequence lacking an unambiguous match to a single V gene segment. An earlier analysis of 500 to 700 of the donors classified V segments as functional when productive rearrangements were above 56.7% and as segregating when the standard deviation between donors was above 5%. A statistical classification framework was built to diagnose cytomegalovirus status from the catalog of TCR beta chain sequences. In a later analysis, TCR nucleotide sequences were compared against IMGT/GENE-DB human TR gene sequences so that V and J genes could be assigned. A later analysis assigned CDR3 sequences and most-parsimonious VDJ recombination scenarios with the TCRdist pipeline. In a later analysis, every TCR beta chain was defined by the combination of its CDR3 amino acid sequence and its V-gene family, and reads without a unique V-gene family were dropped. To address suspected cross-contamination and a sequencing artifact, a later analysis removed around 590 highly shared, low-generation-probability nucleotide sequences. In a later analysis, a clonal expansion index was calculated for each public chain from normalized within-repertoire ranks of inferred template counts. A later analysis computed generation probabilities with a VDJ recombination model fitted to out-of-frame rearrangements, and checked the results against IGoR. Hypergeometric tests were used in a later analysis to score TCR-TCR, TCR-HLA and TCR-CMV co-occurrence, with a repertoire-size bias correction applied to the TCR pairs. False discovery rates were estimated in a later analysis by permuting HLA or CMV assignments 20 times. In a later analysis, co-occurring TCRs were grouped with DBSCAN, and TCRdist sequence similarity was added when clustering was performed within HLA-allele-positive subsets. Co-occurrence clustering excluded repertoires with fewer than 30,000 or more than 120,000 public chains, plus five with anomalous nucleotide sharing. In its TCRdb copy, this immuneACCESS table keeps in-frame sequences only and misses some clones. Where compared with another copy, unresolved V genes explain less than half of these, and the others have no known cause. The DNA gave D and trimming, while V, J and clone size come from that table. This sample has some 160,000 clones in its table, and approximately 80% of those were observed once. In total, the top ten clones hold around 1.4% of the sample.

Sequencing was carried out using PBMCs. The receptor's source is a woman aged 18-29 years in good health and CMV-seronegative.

The CDR3 sequence is CASKRGGTDTQYF. The nucleotide sequence reads TGTGCCAGCAAGCGGGGGGGCACAGATACGCAGTATTTT. The chain is encoded by TRBV28 joined to TRBJ2-3; 9 bases in the junction line up with TRBD2. The CDR3, from cysteine to phenylalanine, totals 13 residues. Only the CDR3 portion is preserved as DNA: 39 bases, with reading frame beginning at the first base. V is trimmed back by 7 bases and J by 1 base, and the junction contains 0 bases that no gene match accounts for. In the germline V gene, CDR1 corresponds to MDHEN and CDR2 to SYDVKM.